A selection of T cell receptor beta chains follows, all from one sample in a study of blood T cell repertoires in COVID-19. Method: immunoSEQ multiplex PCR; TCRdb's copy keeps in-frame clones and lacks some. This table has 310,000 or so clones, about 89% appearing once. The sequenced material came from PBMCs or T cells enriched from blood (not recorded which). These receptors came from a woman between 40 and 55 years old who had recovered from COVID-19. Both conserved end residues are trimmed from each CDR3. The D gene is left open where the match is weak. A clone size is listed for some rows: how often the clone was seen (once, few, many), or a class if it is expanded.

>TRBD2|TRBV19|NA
ASSLLAGGPGEQY
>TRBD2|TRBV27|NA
ASSLRGAGELF
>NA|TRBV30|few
AWSEWGVNQPQH
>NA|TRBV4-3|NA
ASSQVSGATETQY
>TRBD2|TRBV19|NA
ASSIALAGFYEQF
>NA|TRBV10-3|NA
AISEAGSYEQY
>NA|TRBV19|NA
ASSINPGAGGTEAF
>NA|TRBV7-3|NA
ASSYLDRMNTEAF
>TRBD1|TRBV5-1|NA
ASSLTGAASVGETQY
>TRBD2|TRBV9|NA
ASSAEAGGPYNEQF
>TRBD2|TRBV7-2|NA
ASRVGGGADTQY
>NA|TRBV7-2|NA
ASSPSRQTSNYGYT
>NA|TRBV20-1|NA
SAAEGEQF
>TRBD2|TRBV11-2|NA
ASSQRVGAGGYTQY
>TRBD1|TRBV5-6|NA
ASSFPTGGADTQY
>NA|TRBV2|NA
ASRPGTSGNTIY
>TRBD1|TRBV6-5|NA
ASSYNRGDYGYT
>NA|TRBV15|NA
ATSRDRSSSGQF
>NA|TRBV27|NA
ASSLQSVSNQPQH
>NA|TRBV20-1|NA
SANGRGRLF
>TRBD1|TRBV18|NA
ASSSTGNEQY
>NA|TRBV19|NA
GSGNSGNTIY
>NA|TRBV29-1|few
SVEDRRGSYEQY
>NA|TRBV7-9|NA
ASSLVWGRQERRYEQY
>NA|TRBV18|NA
ASSPEGVGTEAF
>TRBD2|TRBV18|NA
ASSPILAGGVGEQF
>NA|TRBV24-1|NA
ATSDFPGEQF
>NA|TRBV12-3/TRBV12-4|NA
ASSFLDTQY
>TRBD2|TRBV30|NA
ARGGRQETQY
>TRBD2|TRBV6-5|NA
ASSYLAGLNEQY
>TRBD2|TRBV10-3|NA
AISPGGPGELF
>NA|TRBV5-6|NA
ASSLRVADSTDTQY
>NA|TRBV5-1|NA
ASSLRDYGYT
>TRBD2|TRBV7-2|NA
ASSLVTLAGVGISNEQF
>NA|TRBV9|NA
ASSAGEGYFSGYT